The entry below gives a single T cell receptor (beta chain) sequence along with its context. Its antigen is not identified. These data are taken from a study of shared clonotypes between healthy human individuals. Study observations and caveats: In general, naive subsets displayed greater estimated richness than memory subsets did. Non-shared clonotypes showed lower generation probabilities than clonotypes common to all four donors.

Sequenced by immunoSEQ multiplex PCR; TCRdb stores in-frame clones only, minus some. The profile shows approximately 620,000 clones, roughly 97% of them singletons. This TCR was sampled from a woman aged 25 to 39 in good health. Sequencing was done on a sample of naive CD4+ T cells sorted from blood. Stated subset: CD45RA+ positively selected.

CDR3 nucleotides: TGTGCCAGCAATGGCGGGGACATCAGCTCCTACGAGCAGTACTTC. Amino acid sequence: CASNGGDISSYEQYF. This chain links TRBV6-1 with TRBJ2-7, with D perhaps given as TRBD1 or TRBD2 (6 bases each). The CDR3 has 15 amino acids. Between the trimmed V and J ends, which lost 7 bases and 0 bases, there was a span of 16 bases. Germline-derived CDR1 and CDR2 are MNHNS and SASEGT.